Below are 28 T cell receptor beta chains sequenced from a single sample in a study of T cell changes during pregnancy in multiple sclerosis. Profiling relied on immunoSEQ multiplex PCR, and the TCRdb table lists in-frame clones only, not all of them. This sample has around 50,000 clones, with almost 95% found just once. The specimen was CD8+ T cells from peripheral blood mononuclear cells, collected in the first trimester of pregnancy. These receptors originate from a female donor with multiple sclerosis, enrolled in a pregnancy study.

V usage is TRBV29-1 and J usage is TRBJ2-3; D not certain. V lost 5 bases, J lost 3 bases, and 6 bases lay in between. Germline CDR1 SQVTM, CDR2 ANQGSEA. CDR3 size: 11 residues. The CDR3 loop reads CSVWATDTQYF. CDR3 in DNA: TGCAGCGTTTGGGCGACAGATACGCAGTATTTT.

This CDR3 reads CASSESGGLSEKLFF. In DNA form, the CDR3 reads TGTGCCAGCAGTGAATCTGGGGGCTTGAGTGAAAAACTGTTTTTT. V usage is TRBV6-1 and J usage is TRBJ1-4, with D possibly TRBD1 on 6 matching bases. Trimming shortened V by 2 bases and J by 7 bases, and 14 bases separated the two germline ends. The germline V gene encodes CDR1 MNHNS and CDR2 SASEGT. The CDR3 loop spans 15 amino acids.

This chain uses TRBV27 with TRBJ2-5, with D tentatively TRBD1 (5 bases). The CDR3 covers 16 residues. CDR1 is MNHEY and CDR2 is SMNVEV in the germline V gene (reference sequence). V lost 4 bases to trimming and J lost 5 bases, with 20 bases between them. CDR3 coding DNA: TGTGCCAGCAGTTCGAATGATGTCAGGGATATCGAGACCCAGTACTTC. Its protein is CASSSNDVRDIETQYF.

J is TRBJ2-7 and V is TRBV5-8; tentative D call: TRBD1 (6 bases). V was trimmed by 1 base and J by 1 base, leaving 15 bases between them. CDR1 and CDR2 from the germline V gene are SGHTS and YDEGEE. The CDR3 is made up of 16 amino acids. CDR3 sequence reads: CASSLPGHRESYEQYF. The CDR3 DNA reads TGTGCCAGCAGCTTGCCCGGGCACAGGGAATCCTACGAGCAGTACTTC.

The chain joins TRBV4-1 to TRBJ2-7, with D possibly TRBD1 on 7 matching bases. V was shortened by 1 base and J by 9 bases, with 19 bases between the two germline ends. The germline V gene encodes CDR1 MGHRA and CDR2 YSYEKL. The CDR3 length is 15 residues. The DNA for the CDR3 is TGCGCCAGCAGCCAAGGGGCGGGACAGCCGGAGGGGCAGTACTTC. As protein: CASSQGAGQPEGQYF.

V usage is TRBV6-1 and J usage is TRBJ1-2; TRBD1 agrees at 9 bases. V lost 0 bases and J lost 6; bases outside the gene matches: 11. Germline CDR1 reads MNHNS; CDR2 reads SASEGT. This CDR3 has 17 amino acids. The CDR3 loop is CASSEALGDRALDGYTF. The DNA for the CDR3 is TGTGCCAGCAGTGAAGCGCTCGGGGACAGGGCGCTTGATGGCTACACCTTC.

The V call is TRBV28, the J call TRBJ2-1; TRBD2 agrees at 8 bases. The CDR3 sequence is 13 residues long. Per germline, CDR1 MDHEN and CDR2 SYDVKM. The CDR3, as DNA: TGTGCTTGCCGGGAGGGAGAACACAATGAGCAGTTCTTC. Encoded protein: CACREGEHNEQFF. Full variable domain (outside the CDR3, taken from reference TRBV28 and TRBJ2-1): DVKVTQSSRYLVKRTGEKVFLECVQDMDHENMFWYRQDPGLGLRLIYFSYDVKMKEKGDIPEGYSVSREKKERFSLILESASTNQTSMYLCACREGEHNEQFFGPGTRLTVL.

The V call is TRBV5-1, the J call TRBJ1-1; no clear D gene. The CDR3 sequence is 11 residues long. Germline V lookup: CDR1 SGHRS, CDR2 YFSETQ. Trimming removed 4 bases from V and 1 base from J, with 2 bases in between. The CDR3 here is CASSQNTEAFF. The CDR3 nucleotides are TGCGCCAGCAGCCAGAACACTGAAGCTTTCTTT.

The chain joins TRBV10-3 to TRBJ2-7; 8 bases agree with TRBD2. CDR3 length equals 16 residues. Germline assignment: CDR1 ENHRY and CDR2 SYGVKD. Trimming took 0 bases from V and 0 from J; bases not matched to a gene: 4. The CDR3 DNA sequence: TGTGCCATCAGTGAGTCACTAGCGGTGAGCTCCTACGAGCAGTACTTC. Amino acid sequence: CAISESLAVSSYEQYF.

The rearrangement uses TRBV27 and TRBJ2-1; the match to TRBD2 covers 13 bases. CDR1 and CDR2 from the germline V gene are MNHEY and SMNVEV (reference sequence). The CDR3 is made up of 15 amino acids. Trimming at V came to 5 bases and at J to 10 bases, leaving 8 bases not matched to a gene. The CDR3 nucleotides are TGTGCCAGCAGTGGACTAGCGGGAGATTGGGGGGAGCAGTTCTTC. Translating gives CASSGLAGDWGEQFF.

Concerning this clone itself: One junction end does not reproduce the germline sequence, and a read error may be involved. The chain links TRBV29-1 to TRBJ2-7; TRBD2 matches 7 bases. The CDR3 extends over 10 amino acids. Germline CDR1 reads SQVTM; CDR2 reads ANQGSEA. CDR3 DNA: TGCAGCGTGGGGGGGTTCGAGCGGTACTTC. This gives the protein CSVGGFERYF.

Comment on this clone: This sample includes further DNA sequences coding for the same CDR3. The CDR3 sequence is CASSVGGGTYEQYF. As DNA, the CDR3 is TGTGCCAGCAGCGTAGGCGGGGGGACCTACGAGCAGTACTTC. The V gene is TRBV9, the J gene TRBJ2-7, with 8 bases lining up with TRBD2. The length of the CDR3 is 14 residues. After removal of 0 bases from V and 2 bases from J, the junction contained 1 base not matched to a gene. The germline V gene encodes CDR1 SGDLS and CDR2 YYNGEE.

This clone was recorded only once. This chain uses TRBV11-3 with TRBJ2-1; 10 bases match TRBD2. V lost 0 bases to trimming and J lost 9 bases; unmatched junction nucleotides: 8. Germline V gene lookup returns CDR1 SGHNT and CDR2 YENEEA. CDR3 length: 16 amino acids. The DNA of the CDR3 is TGTGCCAGCAGCTTAGAGGCTAGCGGGAGATATAGTGAGCAGTTCTTC. Residues: CASSLEASGRYSEQFF.

This chain links TRBV13 with TRBJ2-7; TRBD1 matches 9 bases. The germline V gene encodes CDR1 PRHDT and CDR2 FYEKMQ (reference sequence). There are 14 residues in the CDR3. V trimming: 5 bases; J trimming: 4 bases; junction bases outside the gene matches: 6. CDR3 in DNA: TGTGCCAGCAGCCCGATGGACAGGGGTTACGAGCAGTACTTC. Protein: CASSPMDRGYEQYF.

This clone has just one count. The chain combines TRBV19 with TRBJ1-1; D is perhaps TRBD1 (5 bases). CDR1 is LNHDA, CDR2 SQIVND, per germline (reference sequence). Deletions cut 5 bases from V and 6 bases from J, with 16 bases between. CDR3 size: 14 residues. Here the CDR3 DNA reads TGTGCCAGTAGTCCCCTGGGGACTTACTCTGAAGCTTTCTTT. It yields the protein CASSPLGTYSEAFF.

The CDR3 is CASSLSTSGGDTQYF. The CDR3 DNA follows: TGTGCCAGCAGTTTATCGACTAGCGGGGGGGATACGCAGTATTTT. The J gene is TRBJ2-3, the V gene TRBV27, with 13 bases that match TRBD2. V shed 0 bases and J 6 bases; nucleotides not matched to a gene: 0. The germline V gene encodes CDR1 MNHEY and CDR2 SMNVEV (reference sequence). The CDR3 spans 15 residues.

This chain connects TRBV11-2 to TRBJ2-5; 13 positions match TRBD2. Germline V CDR1 and CDR2: SGHAT, FQNNGV. Trimming removed 5 bases from V and 2 bases from J; junction bases left unmatched: 8. This CDR3 region has 17 residues. The CDR3 DNA reads as TGTGCCAGCAGCCAAGGGACTAGCGGGGAACGTCAAGAGACCCAGTACTTC. This encodes CASSQGTSGERQETQYF.

The chain couples TRBV11-2 to TRBJ2-5; TRBD2 agrees at 11 bases. The CDR3 is 18 amino acids. The germline gives CDR1 SGHAT, CDR2 FQNNGV. V dropped 2 bases and J dropped 5; count of bases not matched to a gene: 13. CDR3 sequence: CASSLSFRTSGPEETQYF. CDR3 in DNA: TGTGCCAGCAGCTTAAGTTTCCGGACTAGCGGGCCTGAGGAGACCCAGTACTTC. Full variable domain (outside the CDR3, taken from reference TRBV11-2 and TRBJ2-5): EAGVAQSPRYKIIEKRQSVAFWCNPISGHATLYWYQQILGQGPKLLIQFQNNGVVDDSQLPKDRFSAERLKGVDSTLKIQPAKLEDSAVYLCASSLSFRTSGPEETQYFGPGTRLLVL.

This clone was observed a single time. J is TRBJ2-3 and V is TRBV7-8, with 10 bases aligning to TRBD2. V lost 5 bases, J lost 2 bases, and 10 bases stayed unmatched. The CDR3 is 17 residues long. Germline loops: CDR1 SGHVS, CDR2 FQNEAQ. The CDR3 nucleotides are TGTGCCAGCAGCCGTGGGAGCGGGAGGGCCGTCACAGATACGCAGTATTTT. Residues: CASSRGSGRAVTDTQYF.

In DNA form, the CDR3 reads TGTGCCAGCAATGACAGGGACGAGCAGTACTTC. This codes for CASNDRDEQYF. This chain connects TRBV28 to TRBJ2-7; 7 nucleotides line up with TRBD1. Germline V gene data show CDR1 as MDHEN and CDR2 as SYDVKM. This CDR3 is built from 11 residues. V lost 7 bases and J lost 5; bases outside the gene matches: 2.

The chain couples TRBV6-1 to TRBJ1-4; 7 bases are shared with TRBD1. The V segment lost 7 bases and the J segment 8 bases; nucleotides outside the gene matches: 10. The CDR3 runs 14 residues. CDR1 is MNHNS and CDR2 is SASEGT in the germline V gene. The CDR3 nucleotides read TGTGCCAGCACCGGGACAGTCTTCAGGGAAAAACTGTTTTTT. This translates into CASTGTVFREKLFF.

The count of this clone is one. J is TRBJ2-1 and V is TRBV13, with 7 bases aligning to TRBD1. Germline V gene lookup returns CDR1 PRHDT and CDR2 FYEKMQ (reference sequence). V was clipped by 4 bases and J by 4 bases; unmatched bases: 7. This CDR3 is 15 amino acids long. The DNA of the CDR3 is TGTGCCAGCAGCTATCCGGAACAGGGGTACAATGAGCAGTTCTTC. It encodes CASSYPEQGYNEQFF.

The chain has TRBV9 and TRBJ1-5; the D gene is possibly TRBD1 (5 bases). Trimming left V 4 bases short and J 7 bases short, with 15 bases between. The CDR3 covers 14 residues. CDR1 and CDR2 (germline): SGDLS, YYNGEE. CDR3 bases: TGTGCCAGCAGCTCAGACGGGGGTAGGCAGCCCCAGCATTTT. Residues: CASSSDGGRQPQHF.

This rearrangement joins TRBV12-5 to TRBJ2-2; 12 bases are a match to TRBD1. Germline CDR1 is LGHNT and CDR2 is FRNRAP. This CDR3 region has 16 residues. J was trimmed by 6 bases and V by 3 bases; bases with no gene match: 5. CDR3 bases: TGTGCTAGTGGTTTCATGGGACAGGGGGCCGCCGGGGAGCTGTTTTTT. Protein: CASGFMGQGAAGELFF.

V usage is TRBV7-9 and J usage is TRBJ2-1; D may be TRBD2 (5 bases). This CDR3 has 14 residues. Trimming took off 4 bases at V and 10 bases at J, with 17 bases between the two ends. Per the germline V gene, CDR1 is SEHNR and CDR2 is FQNEAQ (reference sequence). The CDR3 sequence is CASSSLGPREEQFF. The CDR3 DNA follows: TGTGCCAGCAGCTCTTTGGGTCCTCGGGAAGAGCAGTTCTTC.

The rearrangement joins TRBV27 to TRBJ1-1, with 7 bases that match TRBD1. The CDR3 sequence is 14 residues long. V lost 3 bases and J lost 6; bases outside the gene matches: 7. Germline CDR1 is MNHEY and CDR2 is SMNVEV (reference sequence). The CDR3, as DNA: TGTGCCAGCAGTTTGACAGGGTTGGTGTCTGAAGCTTTCTTT. Its translation: CASSLTGLVSEAFF.

CDR3 nucleotides: TGTGCCAGCAGGGCTGGTCTGACAAAATTGGCTTTCTTT. Amino acids: CASRAGLTKLAFF. The chain is built from TRBV2 and TRBJ1-1, with D uncertain. CDR3 length: 13 amino acids. V was pared by 6 bases and J by 11 bases, with 19 bases between. CDR1 is SNHLY and CDR2 is FYNNEI in the germline V gene.

The chain uses TRBV14 and TRBJ1-1, with 11 nucleotides matching TRBD1. Germline-derived CDR1 and CDR2 are SGHDN and FVKESK. Germline trimming cut 4 bases from V and 3 bases from J; bases unmatched to any gene: 4. The length of the CDR3 is 15 residues. CDR3 nucleotides: TGTGCCAGCAGCCGAGGGACAGGGGGATACACTGAAGCTTTCTTT. It specifies CASSRGTGGYTEAFF.